Detailed here is one T cell receptor (beta chain). The sample is drawn from a study of shared clonotypes between healthy human individuals. Produced via immunoSEQ multiplex PCR; TCRdb's table is partial and in-frame only. The profile shows 2 million to 3 million clones, 93% of them singletons. V lost 1 base, J lost 8 bases, and 17 bases lay in between. The CDR3 extends over 15 amino acids. Germline V gene lookup returns CDR1 LNHNV and CDR2 YYDKDF (reference sequence). The J gene is TRBJ1-2, the V gene TRBV15; D is uncertain. The TCR was taken from a man aged 18 to 30 in good health. Some clones in this sample may be carry-over from other donors' samples. Sample: naive CD4+ T cells from PBMCs. The subset: CD45RA+ positively selected. CDR3 DNA: TGTGCCACCAGCAGAGTTGTTTCGGGTTTTCCGGGCTACACCTTC. Its protein is CATSRVVSGFPGYTF.